Listed below are T cell receptor beta chains from one sample, sequenced in a study of cytomegalovirus exposure and HLA in healthy donors. Using immunoSEQ multiplex PCR, the repertoire was profiled, and TCRdb retains in-frame clones only, with some absent. The sample consists of tens of thousands of clones, 70% to 80% of them appearing once. Input material: PBMCs. These receptors all stem from a man aged 30-40 years in good health and CMV-seronegative. Each CDR3 is given with its conserved first and last residue. Each record gives: CDR3 protein, CDR3 DNA, V gene, D gene, J gene, clone size. A D gene is named only where the DNA matches it firmly. Clone size is stated in some rows and not others, as once, few, many or a class when expanded.

CDR3: CASSLVFSVHTGEQYF
DNA: TGTGCCAGCAGCTTAGTATTTTCCGTCCATACGGGCGAGCAGTACTTC
V: TRBV11-2
D: NA
J: TRBJ2-7
size: NA

CDR3: CAWSVPRRHRGAVF
DNA: TGTGCCTGGAGTGTACCAAGGAGGCACCGGGGAGCTGTTTTT
V: TRBV30
D: NA
J: TRBJ2-2
size: NA

CDR3: CSATVDYGYTF
DNA: TGCAGTGCAACGGTGGACTATGGCTACACCTTC
V: TRBV20-1
D: NA
J: TRBJ1-2
size: NA

CDR3: CASSYAPGQAQNQQYF
DNA: TGTGCCAGCAGTTACGCCCCTGGGCAGGCCCAAAACCAGCAGTACTTC
V: TRBV6-5
D: NA
J: TRBJ2-7
size: NA

CDR3: CASSIDQYDGYTF
DNA: TGCGCCAGTAGTATAGATCAGTACGATGGCTACACCTTC
V: TRBV19
D: NA
J: TRBJ1-2
size: NA

CDR3: CASKEGGNSPLHF
DNA: TGTGCCAGCAAGGAGGGAGGGAATTCACCCCTCCACTTT
V: TRBV2
D: NA
J: TRBJ1-6
size: NA

CDR3: CAWSPSRGAGNTIYF
DNA: TGTGCCTGGAGTCCCTCCAGGGGAGCTGGAAACACCATATATTTT
V: TRBV30
D: NA
J: TRBJ1-3
size: once

CDR3: CASSLKPGYEQYF
DNA: TGTGCCAGCAGCTTGAAACCCGGCTACGAGCAGTACTTC
V: TRBV5-6
D: NA
J: TRBJ2-7
size: NA

CDR3: CASSFRSGSGGEYEQYF
DNA: TGTGCCAGCAGCTTCCGTTCGGGTAGCGGGGGGGAGTACGAGCAGTACTTC
V: TRBV11-2
D: TRBD2
J: TRBJ2-7
size: NA

CDR3: CASSLDYTSRGSGNTIYF
DNA: TGTGCCAGCAGCTTAGACTACACCTCCAGGGGATCTGGAAACACCATATATTTT
V: TRBV11-2
D: NA
J: TRBJ1-3
size: NA

CDR3: CASSNRGGETQYF
DNA: TGTGCCAGCAGTAACAGGGGCGGAGAGACCCAGTACTTC
V: TRBV27
D: TRBD1
J: TRBJ2-5
size: NA

CDR3: CASSDGTISGNTIYF
DNA: TGTGCCAGCAGTGACGGGACAATCTCTGGAAACACCATATATTTT
V: TRBV2
D: NA
J: TRBJ1-3
size: NA

CDR3: CASSARRNNEQFF
DNA: TGTGCCAGCAGTGCGCGGCGGAACAATGAGCAGTTCTTC
V: TRBV2
D: NA
J: TRBJ2-1
size: NA

CDR3: CASSLEAEDTIYF
DNA: TGTGCCAGCAGCTTAGAGGCGGAAGACACCATATATTTT
V: TRBV11-3
D: NA
J: TRBJ1-3
size: NA

CDR3: CASSHSRLANTGELFF
DNA: TGTGCCAGCTCACATTCTAGACTAGCGAACACCGGGGAGCTGTTTTTT
V: TRBV18
D: NA
J: TRBJ2-2
size: once

CDR3: CASNKDSFYEQYF
DNA: TGTGCCAGCAATAAAGACTCGTTCTACGAGCAGTACTTC
V: TRBV6-1
D: NA
J: TRBJ2-7
size: NA

CDR3: CASSVEVGLATQAYRLFF
DNA: TGTGCCAGCAGCGTAGAAGTCGGACTAGCGACCCAGGCCTACAGGCTGTTTTTT
V: TRBV9
D: TRBD2
J: TRBJ2-2
size: NA

CDR3: CASSSGGNYYEQYF
DNA: TGTGCCAGCAGCTCCGGGGGGAATTACTACGAGCAGTACTTC
V: TRBV11-2
D: TRBD2
J: TRBJ2-7
size: few

CDR3: CASSTGQGSGELFF
DNA: TGTGCCAGCAGTACCGGACAGGGGTCCGGGGAGCTGTTTTTT
V: TRBV6-1
D: TRBD1
J: TRBJ2-2
size: NA

CDR3: CASSGGEGNGYTF
DNA: TGTGCCAGCAGTGGGGGCGAAGGGAATGGCTACACCTTC
V: TRBV28
D: NA
J: TRBJ1-2
size: NA

CDR3: CAWSLTGTNQPQHF
DNA: TGTGCCTGGAGCCTGACAGGAACCAATCAGCCCCAGCATTTT
V: TRBV30
D: NA
J: TRBJ1-5
size: NA

CDR3: CAWSVRVTKNSPLHF
DNA: TGTGCCTGGAGTGTAAGGGTGACTAAGAATTCACCCCTCCACTTT
V: TRBV30
D: NA
J: TRBJ1-6
size: NA

CDR3: CASSELGTANTEAFF
DNA: TGTGCCAGCAGTGAATTAGGGACAGCGAACACTGAAGCTTTCTTT
V: TRBV2
D: TRBD1
J: TRBJ1-1
size: few

CDR3: CASSQRQGAYEQYF
DNA: TGTGCCAGCAGTCAGAGACAGGGCGCCTACGAGCAGTACTTC
V: TRBV28
D: TRBD1
J: TRBJ2-7
size: NA